The 9 T cell receptor beta chains presented below share a single source sample, sequenced in a study of cytomegalovirus exposure and HLA in healthy donors. PCR amplification relied on 60 Vbeta primers (plus 13 Jbeta primers). The repertoire was sequenced with immunoSEQ multiplex PCR; TCRdb's copy has only in-frame clones and lacks some. The sample contains some 180,000 clones, roughly 87% of which appear only once. The sample consisted of PBMCs. Every receptor here comes from a girl less than two years old in good health and CMV-seronegative.

V is TRBV19 and J is TRBJ2-1; D may be TRBD2 (7 bases). CDR3 length equals 14 residues. Trimming took off 3 bases at V and 6 bases at J, with 12 bases between the two ends. The germline V gene encodes CDR1 LNHDA and CDR2 SQIVND (reference sequence). The CDR3 DNA is TGTGCCAGTAGTATTACGGGGGGCGGCAATGAGCAGTTCTTC. It yields the protein CASSITGGGNEQFF.

This clone appeared once. This chain connects TRBV27 to TRBJ2-2, with TRBD2 matching 7 bases. Trimming took 10 bases from V and 7 from J; bases not matched to a gene: 6. The CDR3 consists of 12 residues. Germline V CDR1 and CDR2: MNHEY, SMNVEV (reference sequence). The CDR3 sequence: CATPSGGGELFF. CDR3 in DNA: TGTGCCACACCTAGCGGCGGCGGGGAGCTGTTTTTT.

The V call is TRBV4-3, the J call TRBJ1-4; no clear D. The CDR3 is 16 residues long. Trimming left V 0 bases short and J 4 bases short, with 12 bases between. Per the germline V gene, CDR1 is LGHNA and CDR2 is YSLEER. CDR3 sequence (DNA): TGCGCCAGCAGCCAAGACTTCGGTCAGGTTAATGAAAAACTGTTTTTT. Protein product: CASSQDFGQVNEKLFF.

The J gene is TRBJ2-7, the V gene TRBV19; 7 nucleotides agree with TRBD2. From germline, CDR1 is LNHDA and CDR2 SQIVND (reference sequence). The CDR3 runs 14 residues. V lost 9 bases to trimming and J lost 7 bases; unmatched junction nucleotides: 15. CDR3 sequence reads: CASGKSGALGEQYF. CDR3 DNA sequence: TGTGCCAGCGGAAAGAGCGGGGCCCTGGGGGAGCAGTACTTC.

The chain carries TRBV15 and TRBJ2-7; D is perhaps TRBD1 (5 bases). Germline-derived CDR1 and CDR2 are LNHNV and YYDKDF (reference sequence). The CDR3 has 16 residues. V lost 1 base and J lost 5, with 18 bases in between. The CDR3 sequence: CATSRVIRGGGDEQYF. In DNA, the CDR3 is TGTGCCACCAGCAGAGTTATTAGGGGTGGTGGGGACGAGCAGTACTTC.

J is TRBJ2-1 and V is TRBV29-1, with D possibly TRBD1 on 6 matching bases. From germline, CDR1 is SQVTM and CDR2 ANQGSEA. V was cut by 2 bases and J by 5 bases, with 16 bases left in between. CDR3 length equals 15 residues. CDR3 nucleotide sequence: TGCAGCGTTGAACTCCGCGGACAGACTAACAATGAGCAGTTCTTC. Translated: CSVELRGQTNNEQFF.

The V call is TRBV6-1, the J call TRBJ1-2; 12 bases are shared with TRBD1. Germline-derived CDR1 and CDR2 are MNHNS and SASEGT. The V segment lost 6 bases and the J segment 8 bases; nucleotides outside the gene matches: 7. This CDR3 region has 14 residues. The CDR3 reads CASRPGQGAEGYTF. In DNA form, the CDR3 reads TGTGCCAGCAGGCCGGGACAGGGGGCGGAAGGCTACACCTTC.

The CDR3 spells CSVALAGGSSYNEQFF. The CDR3 nucleotides read TGCAGCGTTGCCTTAGCGGGAGGGAGCTCCTACAATGAGCAGTTCTTC. The chain links TRBV29-1 to TRBJ2-1; 11 bases align to TRBD2. This CDR3 has 16 amino acids. Per the germline V gene, CDR1 is SQVTM and CDR2 is ANQGSEA. Trimming removed 4 bases from V and 0 bases from J; junction bases left unmatched: 5.

The chain carries TRBV7-9 and TRBJ1-5; 9 bases are shared with TRBD1. This CDR3 comprises 16 residues. With V trimmed by 5 bases and J by 5 bases, 10 bases remained unmatched. Germline CDR1 reads SEHNR; CDR2 reads FQNEAQ (reference sequence). For the CDR3, the DNA is TGTGCCAGCAGCGAGTGGGACAGGGAGAGGGATCAGCCCCAGCATTTT. Its translation is CASSEWDRERDQPQHF.